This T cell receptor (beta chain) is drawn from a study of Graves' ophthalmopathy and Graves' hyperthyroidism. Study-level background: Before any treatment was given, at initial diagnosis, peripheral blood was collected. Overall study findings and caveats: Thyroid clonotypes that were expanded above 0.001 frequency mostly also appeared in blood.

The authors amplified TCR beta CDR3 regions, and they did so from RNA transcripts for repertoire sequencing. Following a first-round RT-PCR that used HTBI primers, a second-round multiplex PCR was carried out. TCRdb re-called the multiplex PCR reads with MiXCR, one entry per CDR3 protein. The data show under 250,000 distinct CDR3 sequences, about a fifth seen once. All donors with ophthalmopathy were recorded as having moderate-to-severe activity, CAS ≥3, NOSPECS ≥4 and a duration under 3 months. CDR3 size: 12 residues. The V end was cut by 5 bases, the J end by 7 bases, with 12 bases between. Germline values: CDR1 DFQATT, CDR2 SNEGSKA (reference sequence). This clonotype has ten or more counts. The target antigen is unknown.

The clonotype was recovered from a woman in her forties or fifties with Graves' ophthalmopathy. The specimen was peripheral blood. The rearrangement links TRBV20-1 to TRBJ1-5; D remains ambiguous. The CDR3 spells CSAVRPGQPQHF. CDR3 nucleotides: TGCAGTGCTGTAAGACCCGGCCAGCCCCAGCATTTT.